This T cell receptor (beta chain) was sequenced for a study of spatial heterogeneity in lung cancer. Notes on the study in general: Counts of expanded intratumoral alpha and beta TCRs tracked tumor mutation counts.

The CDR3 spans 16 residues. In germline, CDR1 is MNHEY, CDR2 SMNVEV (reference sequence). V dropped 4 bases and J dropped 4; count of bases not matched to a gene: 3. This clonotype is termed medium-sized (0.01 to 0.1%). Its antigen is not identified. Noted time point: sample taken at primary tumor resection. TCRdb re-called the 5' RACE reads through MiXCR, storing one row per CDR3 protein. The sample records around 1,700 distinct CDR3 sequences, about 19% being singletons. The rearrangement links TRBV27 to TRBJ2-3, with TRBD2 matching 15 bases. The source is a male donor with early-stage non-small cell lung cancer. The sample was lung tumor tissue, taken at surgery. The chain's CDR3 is CASSSGLAGGPDTQYF. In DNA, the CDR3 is TGTGCCAGCAGTTCGGGACTAGCGGGGGGCCCAGATACGCAGTATTTT.